The clone carrying this T cell receptor beta chain was counted between two and nine times. Using its own MiXCR run on the RT-PCR reads, TCRdb lists one record per CDR3 protein. The sample includes 550,000 to 750,000 distinct CDR3 sequences, approximately 14% of them seen just once. This receptor was taken from a female donor in good health, serving as a healthy control. Material: memory CD4+ T cells from blood.

The CDR3 spells CASSWSGGVDTQYF. CDR3 nucleotide sequence: TGTGCCAGCAGCTGGAGTGGGGGGGTAGATACGCAGTATTTT. The rearrangement uses TRBV7-2 and TRBJ2-3; 7 positions agree with TRBD2. The CDR3 is 14 amino acids. Germline V gives CDR1 SGHTA, CDR2 FQGNSA. The ends lost 4 bases at V and 5 bases at J; junction bases unmatched: 6.